This T cell receptor (beta chain) was profiled in a study of T cells in Graves' hyperthyroidism and ophthalmopathy. Per the germline V gene, CDR1 is DFQATT and CDR2 is SNEGSKA (reference sequence). Trimming cost V 0 bases and J 1 base, with 6 bases left between them. The CDR3 is made up of 13 amino acids. Amplification yielded TCR beta CDR3 regions, with RNA transcripts as the source. HTBI primers drove first-round RT-PCR of the TCR CDR3. TCRdb re-analysed the multiplex PCR reads in MiXCR, keeping a single row per CDR3 protein. Among 600,000 to 800,000 distinct CDR3 sequences listed, roughly 32% were seen once.

This chain links TRBV20-1 with TRBJ2-5; the D gene is possibly TRBD2 (6 bases). What was sequenced was blood. This clonotype was sampled from a woman aged 40 to 50 with Graves' hyperthyroidism. CDR3 amino acids: CSARDGSQETQYF. The CDR3 DNA sequence: TGCAGTGCTAGAGACGGGAGCCAAGAGACCCAGTACTTC.